The 21 T cell receptor beta chains below all came from one sample that was sequenced in a study of Ad26.COV2.S vaccination and SARS-CoV-2 variants. Here immunoSEQ multiplex PCR was the method, and the copy in TCRdb shows in-frame clones only, minus some. The repertoire holds roughly 400,000 clones, with 75% to 90% as singletons. Treatment meaning: roughly 19 received Ad26.COV2.S at low or high dose, single or two shots; about 5 received placebo; per-sample allocation not given. All samples were drawn on day 63, counting from the first vaccine or placebo injection. The starting material was peripheral blood, obtained in a trial of Ad26.COV2.S vaccine versus placebo. The receptors originated from a person aged 18 to 59 who received the Ad26.COV2.S COVID-19 vaccine or a placebo.

This clone was seen just once. The chain recombines TRBV28 with TRBJ2-7, with a possible D match to TRBD2 (6 bases). V shed 7 bases and J shed 5 bases, with 15 bases lying between them. The CDR3 contains 13 residues. Germline-derived CDR1 and CDR2 are MDHEN and SYDVKM. The DNA of the CDR3 is TGTGCCAGCACCAGGAGGGGATACGACGAGCAGTACTTC. It is translated as CASTRRGYDEQYF.

The V call is TRBV3-1 (or the pseudogene TRBV3-2), the J call TRBJ2-7, with 11 bases aligning to TRBD2. Germline assignment: CDR1 LGHDT and CDR2 YNNKEL (reference sequence). The CDR3 spans 17 residues. V shed 1 base, J shed 2 bases, and the junction held 7 bases outside the gene matches. The DNA of the CDR3 is TGTGCCAGCAGCCAAGGGGCTAGCGGGAGGTACCCCTACGAGCAGTACTTC. It is translated as CASSQGASGRYPYEQYF.

The chain employs TRBV3-1 (or the pseudogene TRBV3-2) and TRBJ2-1, with D tentatively TRBD2 (6 bases). The CDR3 extends over 14 amino acids. Germline CDR1 reads LGHDT; CDR2 reads YNNKEL (reference sequence). Trimming left V 0 bases short and J 9 bases short, with 12 bases between. The CDR3 DNA reads TGTGCCAGCAGCCAAGACGCGACTAGTTTTGAGCAGTTCTTC. Its translation is CASSQDATSFEQFF.

The chain carries TRBV18 and TRBJ2-3, with 10 bases that match TRBD1. Per germline, CDR1 KGHSH and CDR2 LQKENI. This CDR3 is 17 amino acids long. V gave up 4 bases and J gave up 1 base; unmatched junction bases: 8. The CDR3 protein is CASSLRSGQGGTDTQYF. CDR3 DNA sequence: TGTGCCAGCTCACTTAGGTCCGGACAGGGGGGCACAGATACGCAGTATTTT.

The chain joins TRBV4-3 to TRBJ2-2; D unclear. CDR1 and CDR2 (germline): LGHNA, YSLEER. The CDR3 runs 15 residues. V lost 0 bases, J lost 0 bases, and 5 bases lay in between. The CDR3 coding sequence is TGCGCCAGCAGCCAAGATGTTCCGAACACCGGGGAGCTGTTTTTT. Translated: CASSQDVPNTGELFF.

This sequence joins TRBV27 and TRBJ2-1, with D possibly TRBD2 on 5 matching bases. Germline V CDR1 and CDR2: MNHEY, SMNVEV (reference sequence). The V and J ends lost 7 bases and 9 bases respectively, with 10 bases between them. The CDR3 runs to 11 residues. In DNA, the CDR3 is TGTGCCAGCACCCGCGGGCCTGAGCAGTTCTTC. Translated, it gives CASTRGPEQFF.

This chain connects TRBV7-9 to TRBJ2-3; weak D call: TRBD2 (5 bases). Trimming cost V 2 bases and J 0 bases, with 15 bases left between them. This CDR3 region has 17 residues. Germline values: CDR1 SEHNR, CDR2 FQNEAQ (reference sequence). The CDR3 protein is CASSLSPTADSTDTQYF. The CDR3 nucleotides are TGTGCCAGCAGCTTATCCCCCACAGCGGATAGCACAGATACGCAGTATTTT. Complete variable domain (other parts from reference TRBV7-9 and TRBJ2-3): DTGVSQNPRHKITKRGQNVTFRCDPISEHNRLYWYRQTLGQGPEFLTYFQNEAQLEKSRLLSDRFSAERPKGSFSTLEIQRTEQGDSAMYLCASSLSPTADSTDTQYFGPGTRLTVL.

The chain carries TRBV7-2 and TRBJ1-1, with D unresolved. Trimming took 2 bases from V and 0 from J, leaving 4 bases between them. The CDR3 is made up of 13 amino acids. Germline lookup yields CDR1 SGHTA and CDR2 FQGNSA. CDR3 sequence (DNA): TGTGCCAGCAGCTTATCGATGAACACTGAAGCTTTCTTT. Encoded protein: CASSLSMNTEAFF.

This sequence joins TRBV27 and TRBJ2-7; 8 nucleotides match TRBD1. The CDR3 contains 14 residues. Unmatched junction bases numbered 6, after V lost 5 bases and J lost 3 bases. CDR1 is MNHEY and CDR2 is SMNVEV in the germline V gene (reference sequence). CDR3 residues: CASSPGQGHYEQYF. Here the CDR3 DNA reads TGTGCCAGCAGTCCCGGACAGGGCCACTACGAGCAGTACTTC.

The chain is built from TRBV2 and TRBJ1-4; TRBD1 agrees at 7 bases. Germline V gene sequence: CDR1 SNHLY, CDR2 FYNNEI. The CDR3 is 15 amino acids. Trimming cost V 4 bases and J 5 bases; bases outside gene matches: 7. CDR3 DNA: TGTGCCAGCAGTGCGTTTCAGGGGGAAAATGAAAAACTGTTTTTT. This encodes CASSAFQGENEKLFF.

In its sample, this clone was seen many times. The chain is built from TRBV11-2 and TRBJ2-3; the D is unclear. The CDR3 has 11 residues. Germline V gene lookup returns CDR1 SGHAT and CDR2 FQNNGV. V was cut by 5 bases and J by 3 bases, with 3 bases left in between. The CDR3 sequence is CASSVTDTQYF. The CDR3 DNA is TGTGCCAGCAGCGTTACAGATACGCAGTATTTT.

This clone showed up just a few times. This same CDR3 is encoded by further DNA sequences in the sample. This chain connects TRBV7-8 to TRBJ2-7; TRBD2 matches 7 bases. V dropped 1 base and J dropped 2; count of bases not matched to a gene: 8. CDR3 length: 16 amino acids. CDR1 is SGHVS, CDR2 FQNEAQ, per germline. The CDR3 region has the DNA TGTGCCAGCAGCTTAGGAGTGAGCGGGAAACCCTACGAGCAGTACTTC. This encodes CASSLGVSGKPYEQYF.

This chain joins TRBV28 and TRBJ1-1; 8 bases are a match to TRBD1. Germline-derived CDR1 and CDR2 are MDHEN and SYDVKM. This CDR3 comprises 13 residues. Trimming cost V 6 bases and J 5 bases; bases outside gene matches: 5. The CDR3, as DNA: TGTGCCAGCAGCCCCCAGGGGGCTACTGAAGCTTTCTTT. The encoded protein is CASSPQGATEAFF.

The chain recombines TRBV11-3 with TRBJ2-7; TRBD1 might be the D (6 bases). V lost 8 bases and J lost 2, with 10 bases in between. In germline, CDR1 is SGHNT, CDR2 YENEEA. The CDR3 has 12 amino acids. The CDR3: CASGRGTYEQYF. The DNA for the CDR3 is TGTGCCAGCGGTAGGGGGACCTACGAGCAGTACTTC.

The CDR3 region has the DNA TGTGCCAGCAGCCCCGAGGGACTCCCGAACACTGAAGCTTTCTTT. Protein: CASSPEGLPNTEAFF. V gene TRBV7-9 combines with J gene TRBJ1-1; maybe TRBD1 (5 bases). Germline values: CDR1 SEHNR, CDR2 FQNEAQ (reference sequence). Trimming took 5 bases from V and 1 from J, leaving 14 bases between them. The CDR3 extends over 15 amino acids.

The CDR3 sequence is CASSQSVGYGYTF. DNA of the CDR3: TGTGCCAGCAGCCAATCCGTAGGTTATGGCTACACCTTC. The V call is TRBV14, the J call TRBJ1-2, with D unclear. Germline values: CDR1 SGHDN, CDR2 FVKESK. V was pared by 2 bases and J by 5 bases, with 9 bases between. The CDR3 consists of 13 residues.

The chain couples TRBV14 to TRBJ2-5; 8 bases line up with TRBD2. V shed 5 bases, J shed 7 bases, and the junction held 0 bases outside the gene matches. The length of the CDR3 is 11 residues. CDR1 is SGHDN, CDR2 FVKESK, per germline. Here the CDR3 DNA reads TGTGCCAGCAGCGCGGGAGGGACCCAGTACTTC. This translates into CASSAGGTQYF.

This clone was detected only once. The chain recombines TRBV28 with TRBJ1-2; possible D gene TRBD1, 5 bases. CDR1 and CDR2 from the germline V gene are MDHEN and SYDVKM. The CDR3 totals 13 residues. Trimming stripped 2 bases from V and 5 bases from J, with 9 bases between. CDR3: CASSLEAGYGYTF. CDR3 bases: TGTGCCAGCAGTTTAGAGGCAGGGTATGGCTACACCTTC.

The V call is TRBV19, the J call TRBJ2-7; 8 nucleotides line up with TRBD1. With 5 bases clipped from V and 0 bases from J, the junction kept 6 bases outside the gene matches. Germline-derived CDR1 and CDR2 are LNHDA and SQIVND (reference sequence). The length of the CDR3 is 15 residues. The CDR3 bases are TGTGCCAGTAGTCCGAGGGACAGGCCCTCCTACGAGCAGTACTTC. This gives the protein CASSPRDRPSYEQYF.

The chain has TRBV4-1 and TRBJ2-1; 7 positions match TRBD2. The CDR3 runs to 16 residues. Germline trimming cut 0 bases from V and 3 bases from J; bases unmatched to any gene: 5. Germline-derived CDR1 and CDR2 are MGHRA and YSYEKL. The CDR3 is CASSQDSGGSYNEQFF. In DNA, the CDR3 is TGCGCCAGCAGCCAAGATAGTGGCGGGAGCTACAATGAGCAGTTCTTC.

The chain is built from TRBV19 and TRBJ1-4; 10 nucleotides match TRBD1. The length of the CDR3 is 13 residues. Germline loops: CDR1 LNHDA, CDR2 SQIVND (reference sequence). J was trimmed by 8 bases and V by 8 bases; bases with no gene match: 5. The CDR3 loop reads CASAPGQGEKLFF. CDR3 in DNA: TGTGCCAGTGCTCCGGGACAGGGGGAAAAACTGTTTTTT.